A single sample is the source of the 17 T cell receptor beta chains below, sequenced in a study of cytomegalovirus exposure and HLA in healthy donors. PCR used 60 Vbeta primers and 13 Jbeta primers. Assay used: immunoSEQ multiplex PCR; TCRdb lists only in-frame clones, some missing. The table shows roughly 50,000 clones, with roughly 84% occurring only once. Sequencing used PBMCs. These receptors were obtained from a woman aged 18-29 years in good health and CMV-seronegative.

The chain couples TRBV30 to TRBJ1-2; 9 nucleotides line up with TRBD1. CDR3 length: 15 amino acids. V shed 2 bases and J 7 bases; nucleotides not matched to a gene: 11. Germline V CDR1 and CDR2: GTSNPN, SVGIG (reference sequence). CDR3 DNA: TGTGCCTGGAGTAAGGGACAGGGTGTATTGGGTGGCTACACCTTC. Protein product: CAWSKGQGVLGGYTF. The full variable domain, its missing parts supplied by reference TRBV30 and TRBJ1-2, is SQTIHQWPATLVQPVGSPLSLECTVEGTSNPNLYWYRQAAGRGLQLLFYSVGIGQISSEVPQNLSASRPQDRQFILSSKKLLLSDSGFYLCAWSKGQGVLGGYTFGSGTRLTVV.

V gene TRBV5-1 combines with J gene TRBJ2-4; maybe TRBD2 (5 bases). V was clipped by 4 bases and J by 3 bases, with 11 bases between them. CDR3 size: 14 residues. Germline lookup yields CDR1 SGHRS and CDR2 YFSETQ. DNA of the CDR3: TGCGCCAGCAGCGGGCCCGGGGACAAAAACATTCAGTACTTC. This encodes CASSGPGDKNIQYF.

In regard to this clone: One end of the junction varies from germline; a read error may be responsible. The rearrangement joins TRBV9 to TRBJ2-4, with a weak D call TRBD2 (6 bases). CDR3 length: 13 residues. The germline V gene has CDR1 SGDLS and CDR2 YYNGEE. The CDR3 DNA follows: TGTGCCAGCAGCGACGGGGGTAGGAACAGTCAGTACTTC. It encodes CASSDGGRNSQYF. Using reference TRBV9 and TRBJ2-4 for the parts outside the CDR3, the full variable domain is DSGVTQTPKHLITATGQRVTLRCSPRSGDLSVYWYQQSLDQGLQFLIQYYNGEERAKGNILERFSAQQFPDLHSELNLSSLELGDSALYFCASSDGGRNSQYFGAGTRLSVL.

This clone was recorded only once. The genes are TRBV10-3 and TRBJ1-3; maybe TRBD1 (5 bases). The germline V and J ends were trimmed by 3 bases and 8 bases, with 20 bases remaining between them. The V gene's germline CDR1 is ENHRY and CDR2 SYGVKD. This CDR3 region has 16 residues. CDR3 residues: CAISEYAAGQAHTIYF. The CDR3 DNA reads TGTGCCATCAGTGAATATGCGGCAGGGCAAGCACACACCATATATTTT.

This chain joins TRBV5-1 and TRBJ2-5; possibly TRBD1 for D (8 bases). Trimming took off 0 bases at V and 4 bases at J, with 13 bases between the two ends. CDR1 is SGHRS and CDR2 is YFSETQ in the germline V gene. The CDR3 has 15 residues. In DNA form, the CDR3 reads TGCGCCAGCAGCTTGGGGACAGGGAGGGGAGAGACCCAGTACTTC. Encoded protein: CASSLGTGRGETQYF. Full variable domain (rest looked up from reference TRBV5-1 and TRBJ2-5): KAGVTQTPRYLIKTRGQQVTLSCSPISGHRSVSWYQQTPGQGLQFLFEYFSETQRNKGNFPGRFSGRQFSNSRSEMNVSTLELGDSALYLCASSLGTGRGETQYFGPGTRLLVL.

This clone was recorded once. The gene calls are TRBV5-4 and TRBJ2-5; 12 bases match TRBD2. CDR1 SGHNT and CDR2 YYREEE come from the germline V gene (reference sequence). With V trimmed by 4 bases and J by 5 bases, 12 bases remained unmatched. CDR3 length: 17 amino acids. The CDR3 sequence is CASSHGGLAGGGETQYF. CDR3 nucleotide sequence: TGTGCCAGCAGCCACGGCGGTCTAGCGGGAGGGGGGGAGACCCAGTACTTC.

The V and J genes are TRBV5-4 and TRBJ1-5, with unresolved D. V lost 3 bases and J 3 bases, leaving 7 bases between the germline ends. Germline CDR1 SGHNT, CDR2 YYREEE (reference sequence). The CDR3 runs 13 residues. The CDR3 nucleotides read TGTGCCAGCAGCTACAGTGTCAATCAGCCCCAGCATTTT. Translation gives CASSYSVNQPQHF.

This clone appeared once. V gene TRBV29-1 combines with J gene TRBJ2-1; 10 nucleotides align to TRBD2. CDR1 is SQVTM and CDR2 is ANQGSEA in the germline V gene. J lost 6 bases, V lost 0 bases, and 20 bases had no gene match. The CDR3 sequence is 20 residues long. CDR3 protein: CSVEDSGTSGIFPLGNEQFF. CDR3 nucleotide sequence: TGCAGCGTTGAAGATAGTGGAACTAGCGGGATATTCCCTCTGGGCAATGAGCAGTTCTTC.

The CDR3 DNA follows: TGTGCCAGCGACCGGGAGTTCGGTCAGCCCCAGCATTTT. Translated, it gives CASDREFGQPQHF. V and J are TRBV2 and TRBJ1-5; D is unresolved. Germline CDR1 reads SNHLY; CDR2 reads FYNNEI. This CDR3 is 13 amino acids long. V lost 8 bases to trimming and J lost 6 bases, with 14 bases between them.

V gene TRBV9 combines with J gene TRBJ2-1, with 8 bases identical to TRBD2. Germline CDR1 SGDLS, CDR2 YYNGEE. V lost 3 bases to trimming and J lost 7 bases; unmatched junction nucleotides: 9. The CDR3 is 15 residues long. CDR3 nucleotide sequence: TGTGCCAGCAGCGCTGGACTAGCCTGGGAGAATGAGCAGTTCTTC. Encoded protein: CASSAGLAWENEQFF. Full variable domain (remainder filled in from reference TRBV9 and TRBJ2-1): DSGVTQTPKHLITATGQRVTLRCSPRSGDLSVYWYQQSLDQGLQFLIQYYNGEERAKGNILERFSAQQFPDLHSELNLSSLELGDSALYFCASSAGLAWENEQFFGPGTRLTVL.

The table lists this clone with a count of one. The V call is TRBV10-2, the J call TRBJ1-2, with D maybe TRBD1 (6 bases). V gave up 2 bases and J gave up 0 bases, with 7 bases separating them. This CDR3 comprises 14 residues. CDR1 and CDR2 from the germline V gene are WSHSY and SAAADI. For the CDR3, the DNA is TGCGCCAGCAGTGAGGGGGGCGCTAACTATGGCTACACCTTC. Its translation: CASSEGGANYGYTF.

The chain combines TRBV28 with TRBJ1-1; no firm D call. The CDR3 spans 13 residues. Trimming shortened V by 4 bases and J by 3 bases, and 9 bases separated the two germline ends. CDR1 is MDHEN, CDR2 SYDVKM, per germline. The CDR3 bases are TGTGCCAGCAGTTCCCCCCAGGACACTGAAGCTTTCTTT. It encodes CASSSPQDTEAFF. Looking up the rest from reference TRBV28 and TRBJ1-1 gives the full variable domain: DVKVTQSSRYLVKRTGEKVFLECVQDMDHENMFWYRQDPGLGLRLIYFSYDVKMKEKGDIPEGYSVSREKKERFSLILESASTNQTSMYLCASSSPQDTEAFFGQGTRLTVV.

The rearrangement links TRBV6-1 to TRBJ1-5, with D possibly TRBD1 on 6 matching bases. CDR3 length: 14 amino acids. The germline V gene has CDR1 MNHNS and CDR2 SASEGT. Trimming pared 7 bases from V and 2 bases from J, leaving 12 bases between. Here the CDR3 DNA reads TGTGCCAGCACCCAGGACAGAGGCAATCAGCCCCAGCATTTT. This codes for CASTQDRGNQPQHF.

This clone was detected only a few times. The V and J genes are TRBV19 and TRBJ1-5, with 8 bases lining up with TRBD1. There are 14 residues in the CDR3. V lost 3 bases, J lost 6 bases, and 4 bases stayed unmatched. Germline V gene lookup returns CDR1 LNHDA and CDR2 SQIVND (reference sequence). The CDR3 DNA sequence: TGTGCCAGTAGTATGCGGACAGGGCCTCAGCCCCAGCATTTT. This sequence encodes CASSMRTGPQPQHF.

The CDR3 region is CASISGPYEQYF. The CDR3 coding sequence is TGTGCCAGCATCTCTGGTCCTTACGAGCAGTACTTC. The J gene is TRBJ2-5, the V gene TRBV28; D gene uncertain. The J call may be in error: the DNA end matches TRBJ2-7 better. This CDR3 is built from 12 residues. Germline V gene sequence: CDR1 MDHEN, CDR2 SYDVKM.

The rearrangement links TRBV27 to TRBJ2-3, with 9 bases identical to TRBD2. This CDR3 is built from 14 residues. The V gene's germline CDR1 is MNHEY and CDR2 SMNVEV (reference sequence). V lost 6 bases, J lost 4 bases, and 5 bases stayed unmatched. CDR3 in amino acids: CASRVAGGSDTQYF. In DNA, the CDR3 is TGTGCCAGCAGGGTTGCGGGAGGGTCAGATACGCAGTATTTT.

The chain carries TRBV5-6 and TRBJ1-4, with no clear D. V was trimmed by 0 bases and J by 0 bases, leaving 6 bases between them. This CDR3 region has 15 residues. The germline CDR1 and CDR2 sequences are SGHDT and YYEEEE. The CDR3 DNA reads TGTGCCAGCAGCTTGGTCGGGGCAACTAATGAAAAACTGTTTTTT. Translation: CASSLVGATNEKLFF.